These T cell receptor beta chains were read from a single sample in a study of cytotoxic CD8 clonotypes in ibrutinib-treated CLL. Generated by immunoSEQ multiplex PCR, the TCRdb table keeps only in-frame clones and is missing some. In the table there are about 44,000 clones, about two thirds of which are singletons. The sample in question was PBMCs, obtained after 12 months of ibrutinib treatment. All receptors derive from a human donor with chronic lymphocytic leukemia. CDR3s include the opening cysteine and the closing phenylalanine or tryptophan. D genes are given only for firm matches. Size is omitted from some rows. Given values are once, few, many or a class for expanded clones.

TRBV9	.	TRBJ2-2	TRBD2	CASSVDASGGDTGELFF	TGTGCCAGCAGCGTAGATGCTAGCGGGGGCGACACCGGGGAGCTGTTTTTT
TRBV2	.	TRBJ2-1	.	CASSERQSGRSEQFF	TGTGCCAGCAGTGAAAGACAATCCGGACGGAGTGAGCAGTTCTTC
TRBV19	.	TRBJ1-2	.	CASSPRGYTF	TGTGCCAGTAGCCCAAGAGGCTACACCTTC
TRBV4-1	.	TRBJ2-7	.	CASSLSPLPQGTYEQYF	TGCGCCAGCAGCCTCTCTCCATTACCGCAGGGGACTTACGAGCAGTACTTC
TRBV5-8	.	TRBJ2-5	.	CASSPRRYQETQYF	TGTGCCAGCAGCCCGCGGCGGTACCAAGAGACCCAGTACTTC
TRBV7-8	.	TRBJ2-7	TRBD1	CASNPGQGAYEQYF	TGTGCCAGCAACCCCGGACAGGGGGCCTACGAGCAGTACTTC
TRBV6-1	few	TRBJ1-1	.	CASTTHRDTEAFF	TGTGCCAGTACCACGCACAGGGACACTGAAGCTTTCTTT
TRBV2	.	TRBJ2-1	TRBD2	CASSDYGSGDLNEQFF	TGTGCCAGCAGTGATTACGGTAGCGGGGACCTCAATGAGCAGTTCTTC
TRBV18	few	TRBJ1-6	.	CASSPLPTAHSPLHF	TGTGCCAGCTCACCATTACCGACTGCTCATTCACCCCTCCACTTT
TRBV14	.	TRBJ2-7	TRBD1	CASSQATGLYEQYF	TGTGCCAGCAGCCAAGCGACAGGGCTCTACGAGCAGTACTTC
TRBV2	.	TRBJ2-1	.	CASSDIGAYNEQFF	TGTGCCAGCAGTGACATAGGGGCCTACAATGAGCAGTTCTTC
TRBV6-6	.	TRBJ2-1	TRBD2	CASSYWGGKDEQFF	TGTGCCAGCAGTTACTGGGGAGGGAAGGATGAGCAGTTCTTC
TRBV5-1	.	TRBJ1-1	.	CASSLGWSEAFF	TGCGCCAGCAGCTTGGGCTGGTCTGAAGCTTTCTTT
TRBV10-3	.	TRBJ2-1	.	CAISARDLGQNEQFF	TGTGCCATCAGTGCCAGGGATTTGGGCCAAAATGAGCAGTTCTTC
TRBV28	.	TRBJ2-7	.	CASSLPPTGWVEQYF	TGTGCCAGCAGTTTGCCCCCGACAGGTTGGGTTGAGCAGTACTTC
TRBV5-4	.	TRBJ2-2	TRBD2	CASSPGGDHTGELFF	TGTGCCAGCAGCCCCGGGGGGGACCACACCGGGGAGCTGTTTTTT
TRBV7-6	medium-sized	TRBJ1-2	.	CASSLGAGVGYTF	TGTGCCAGCAGCTTAGGAGCTGGGGTTGGCTACACCTTC
TRBV19	.	TRBJ1-3	.	CASSIGYTIYF	TGTGCCAGTAGTATTGGGTACACCATATATTTT
TRBV14	.	TRBJ1-1	.	CASSQDGNGGREAFF	TGTGCCAGCAGCCAAGATGGGAATGGAGGCCGGGAAGCTTTCTTT
TRBV28	.	TRBJ2-7	TRBD2	CASSRQAGAQYEQYF	TGTGCCAGCAGTAGACAAGCGGGGGCTCAATACGAGCAGTACTTC
TRBV27	.	TRBJ2-7	.	CASRSWGPYEQYF	TGTGCCAGCAGATCATGGGGCCCCTACGAGCAGTACTTC
TRBV7-9	.	TRBJ1-2	.	CASSSSRGNTYGYTF	TGTGCCAGCAGCTCCAGCCGGGGGAACACTTATGGCTACACCTTC
TRBV7-6	.	TRBJ1-6	.	CASSLWGNSPLHF	TGTGCCAGCAGCTTATGGGGTAATTCACCCCTCCACTTT
TRBV19	.	TRBJ2-5	.	CASSIEGGPTETQYF	TGTGCCAGTAGTATAGAGGGGGGGCCCACAGAGACCCAGTACTTC
TRBV5-5	.	TRBJ1-5	TRBD1	CASSRTGSSQPQHF	TGTGCCAGCAGCCGGACAGGGAGCTCTCAGCCCCAGCATTTT
TRBV5-4	once	TRBJ2-1	.	CASSRLNEQFF	TGTGCCAGCAGTCGGCTCAATGAGCAGTTCTTC
TRBV28	.	TRBJ2-7	TRBD1	CASRTTGARWSYEQYF	TGTGCCAGCCGAACGACAGGGGCCCGATGGTCCTACGAGCAGTACTTC
TRBV7-3	.	TRBJ2-2	TRBD2	CASSRPGGGLTGELFF	TGTGCCAGCAGCCGCCCTGGGGGGGGTCTCACCGGGGAGCTGTTTTTT
TRBV19	.	TRBJ1-1	.	CASSAWTGNTEAFF	TGTGCCAGTAGTGCCTGGACGGGGAACACTGAAGCTTTCTTT
TRBV27	few	TRBJ2-1	TRBD2	CASRGLAGLSSYNEQFF	TGTGCCAGCAGGGGACTAGCGGGCCTCAGCTCCTACAATGAGCAGTTCTTC
TRBV19	.	TRBJ1-6	TRBD1	CASSSRDRGTYNSPLHF	TGTGCCAGTAGTAGCCGGGACAGGGGGACCTATAATTCACCCCTCCACTTT
TRBV29-1	.	TRBJ1-1	.	CSVDNPRGAAEAFF	TGCAGCGTTGACAACCCTCGCGGGGCTGCGGAAGCTTTCTTT
TRBV5-1	.	TRBJ1-6	.	CASSFRVDNSPLHF	TGCGCCAGCAGCTTTAGGGTGGATAATTCACCCCTCCACTTT
TRBV7-3	.	TRBJ2-1	TRBD1	CASSLTSGQNEQFF	TGTGCCAGCAGCTTAACGTCGGGACAGAATGAGCAGTTCTTC
TRBV9	.	TRBJ2-7	TRBD1	CASADGTGGNEQYF	TGTGCCAGTGCGGACGGGACAGGGGGCAACGAGCAGTACTTC
TRBV5-1	few	TRBJ1-2	.	CASSLAGVGNYGYTF	TGCGCCAGCAGCTTGGCTGGGGTAGGGAACTATGGCTACACCTTC
TRBV19	few	TRBJ1-5	TRBD1	CASSAGTGRSNQPQHF	TGTGCCAGTAGTGCAGGGACAGGGAGAAGCAATCAGCCCCAGCATTTT
TRBV7-8	.	TRBJ1-5	.	CASSPAGMSDQPQHF	TGTGCCAGCAGCCCCGCGGGTATGAGCGATCAGCCCCAGCATTTT
TRBV2	.	TRBJ2-2	.	CASSKEGGHTGELFF	TGTGCCAGCAGTAAAGAGGGGGGGCACACCGGGGAGCTGTTTTTT